This entry concerns a single T cell receptor beta chain. There is no known antigen for this receptor. No base quality information exists; no much larger clone differs at one position. TCRbeta CDR3 regions were amplified from genomic DNA using the immunoSEQ Assay, a bias-controlled multiplex PCR. Processing in the source paper ran as follows. The number of nucleated cells in each sample was estimated by amplification of reference gene primers within the assay. To quantify the absolute abundance of each unique TCRbeta CDR3 rearrangement, sequence reads were collapsed and filtered. For each sample, productive Simpson clonality was calculated by taking the square root of Simpson's diversity index across productive rearrangements. This is the immuneACCESS table as TCRdb keeps it, with only in-frame sequences that have V and J called. A part of the clones is gone; compared with another copy, unresolved V genes explain less than half, and the rest is unexplained. Clonal size and the V and J genes are those of that table, whereas D and trimming came from the DNA. The sample has over 200,000 clones on record, around 89% of them singletons. The ten biggest clones cover about 9.3% of the sample.

These data are taken from a study of blood T cell repertoires in COVID-19 (dated by TCRdb to 2019 to 2021). For the study in its entirety: Samples covering the acute and convalescent phases of COVID-19 were provided by collaborators in the United States, Italy and Spain. A de-identified subject ID, COVID-19 status, age in years and sex were almost always included in the sample metadata. The prospective study material was composed of cDNA or gDNA derived from T cells, B-cell-depleted T cells, or PBMCs. Subjects who had been exposed to COVID-19, were actively infected with it, or had recovered from it provided the deeply sampled blood TCRbeta repertoires that made up the dataset. The repertoires were made available in a free public database intended to serve as a resource for research on the immune response to SARS-CoV-2. The samples were drawn from the first 160 participants of the ongoing ImmuneRACE study and from 1,254 subjects provided by 6 global collaborators. Where available, HLA class I and class II types were taken from metadata supplied by the sample provider and were not determined by assay-based typing.

Participants in the prospective study were enrolled through a virtual design, were aged roughly 18 to 100 years, and lived in 20 to 30 United States geographic areas. To assign participants to cohorts, the prospective study relied on clinical history that participants themselves reported in a screening survey and a study questionnaire. Recovered participants in ImmuneRACE Cohort 3 were defined by two consecutive negative NP/OP PCR tests, clearance by a healthcare professional, or resolution of symptoms. In the prospective study, mobile phlebotomists collected whole blood, serum and a nasopharyngeal or oropharyngeal swab from each participant. Additional blood draws and questionnaires over an approximately two-month period could optionally be provided by prospective study participants. Before DNA extraction, prospective study blood samples were shipped either frozen or at room temperature. The CDR3 goes from the cysteine to the phenylalanine over 17 residues. Only CDR3 DNA remains: 51 bases, in frame from the first base. V is trimmed back by 6 bases and J by 1 base, and the junction contains 12 bases that no gene match accounts for. The germline V gene specifies WSHSY as CDR1 and SAAADI as CDR2.

Results the study describes overall, beyond this receptor: The quantity of clinical and demographic metadata differed by source and by participant and was supplied without curation.

The chain uses TRBV10-2 and TRBJ1-2, with TRBD1 identical over 9 junction bases. The clonotype comes from a man aged 35 to 55 who had recovered from COVID-19. Sequenced sample: PBMCs or T cells enriched from blood (not recorded which). The DNA is as follows: TGCGCCAGCAGAGAGGACAGGGGCCGGATAAGTAACTATGGCTACACCTTC. This translates into CASREDRGRISNYGYTF.